This TCR beta chain was captured by sequencing in a study of blood T cell repertoires in COVID-19 (dated by TCRdb to about 2020). As for the study more broadly: Samples covering the acute and convalescent phases of COVID-19 were provided by collaborators in the United States, Italy and Spain. The material from the prospective study consisted of cDNA or gDNA derived from T cells, B-cell-depleted T cells, or PBMCs. Deeply sampled blood TCRbeta repertoires from subjects exposed to, actively infected with, or recovered from COVID-19 were included in the dataset. A freely available public database, intended as a resource for researchers studying the immune response to SARS-CoV-2, is where the repertoires were released. Samples were obtained from the ongoing ImmuneRACE study (first 160 participants) and from 950 to 1,500 subjects provided by 6 global collaborators. Nearly every sample came with metadata listing a de-identified subject ID, COVID-19 status, age in years and sex. HLA class I and class II types, where available, came from metadata supplied by the sample provider rather than from assay-based typing. Overall results and qualifications from the work: How much clinical and demographic metadata was included differed by source and by participant, and the metadata was provided uncurated.

The collaborating institutions used their own protocols to collect whole blood in K2EDTA tubes. Collaborator samples were shipped for TCRbeta analysis as frozen whole blood, isolated PBMCs, or DNA extracted from either sample type. Turning to this clone: This receptor's antigen is unknown. No base qualities exist here, and no much larger clone lies one base off it.

The immunoSEQ Assay, a bias-controlled multiplex PCR, was used to amplify TCRbeta CDR3 regions from genomic DNA. Processing in the source paper ran as follows. Within the assay, amplification of reference gene primers was used to estimate how many nucleated cells each sample contained. Sequence reads were collapsed and filtered to measure the absolute abundance of every unique TCRbeta CDR3 rearrangement. For each sample, productive Simpson clonality was calculated as the square root of Simpson's diversity index across productive rearrangements. TCRdb retrieved this table from immuneACCESS and kept in-frame rearrangements only. Not all clones are present; in checked studies, unresolved V genes account for under half, and no reason is known for the remainder. V, J and clone size reflect that table, while D and trimming were determined from the DNA. This sample is represented by roughly 69,000 clones; about 90% of them were singletons. The ten top clones hold 4.5% to 6% of the sample.

The receptor comes from a human donor in a cohort sampled during active COVID-19. Sequencing used peripheral blood.

The DNA sequence is given as TGTGCCAGCAGTCAACTGGACAGGGGGGTTTACAATGAGCAGTTCTTC. This translates into CASSQLDRGVYNEQFF. The rearrangement combines TRBV28 with TRBJ2-1; 10 of the junction bases match TRBD1. Spanning cysteine to phenylalanine, the CDR3 consists of 16 amino acids. Only the CDR3 part of the read is kept: 48 bases, read in frame from the first base. The germline V gene sets CDR1 to MDHEN and CDR2 to SYDVKM. The germline V and J ends show losses of 5 bases and 4 bases respectively, and no gene match explains 8 bases of the junction.